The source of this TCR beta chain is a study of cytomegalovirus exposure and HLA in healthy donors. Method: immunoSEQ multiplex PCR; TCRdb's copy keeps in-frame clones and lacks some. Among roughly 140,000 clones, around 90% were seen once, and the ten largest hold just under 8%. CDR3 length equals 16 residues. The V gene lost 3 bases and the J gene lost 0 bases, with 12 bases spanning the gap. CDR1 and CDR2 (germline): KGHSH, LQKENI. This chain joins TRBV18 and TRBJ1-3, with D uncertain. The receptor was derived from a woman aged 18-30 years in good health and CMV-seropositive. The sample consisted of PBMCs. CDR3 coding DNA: TGTGCCAGCTCACCCCTCGGGGATGTCTCTGGAAACACCATATATTTT. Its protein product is CASSPLGDVSGNTIYF.